The 19 T cell receptor beta chains below come from one sample, sequenced in a study of technical replicates of blood from a few donors. The repertoire was sequenced with immunoSEQ multiplex PCR; TCRdb's copy has only in-frame clones and lacks some. The table records some 81,000 clones, roughly nine tenths of them present only once. The sample comprised T cells isolated from PBMCs. The receptors originated from a human donor in good health.

A single count supports this clone. The chain recombines TRBV28 with TRBJ1-3; D remains ambiguous. Germline V gives CDR1 MDHEN, CDR2 SYDVKM. V lost 6 bases, J lost 0 bases, and 15 bases lay in between. This CDR3 region has 16 residues. The CDR3 coding sequence is TGTGCCAGCAGCGTACAAGAAAATAACTCTGGAAACACCATATATTTT. It encodes CASSVQENNSGNTIYF.

The CDR3: CASSETSGSFRTDTQYF. For the CDR3, the DNA is TGTGCCAGCAGTGAGACTAGCGGGAGCTTTCGCACAGATACGCAGTATTTT. The chain has TRBV6-4 and TRBJ2-3; 12 nucleotides align to TRBD2. The germline CDR1 and CDR2 sequences are MRHNA and SNTAGT. The trim removed 3 bases at V and 1 base at J, leaving 5 bases unmatched. The CDR3 spans 17 residues.

CDR3 residues: CASSLSQYEQYF. The DNA for the CDR3 is TGTGCCAGCAGCTTATCACAATACGAGCAGTACTTC. This sequence joins TRBV7-9 and TRBJ2-7; no clear D. This CDR3 is 12 amino acids long. The V gene lost 2 bases and the J gene lost 4 bases, with 6 bases spanning the gap. Per germline, CDR1 SEHNR and CDR2 FQNEAQ (reference sequence).

The chain is built from TRBV5-4 and TRBJ2-1; D might be TRBD2 (6 bases). The CDR3 totals 15 residues. CDR1 and CDR2 from the germline V gene are SGHNT and YYREEE (reference sequence). V lost 0 bases, J lost 4 bases, and 11 bases lay in between. The CDR3 DNA reads TGTGCCAGCAGCTTGGACGGGACTTCGTACAATGAGCAGTTCTTC. Encoded protein: CASSLDGTSYNEQFF.

The rearrangement joins TRBV5-6 to TRBJ1-5, with no clear D. The CDR3 has 17 amino acids. The V end lost 4 bases, the J end lost 9 bases, and 26 bases lay between the germline ends. CDR1 and CDR2 from the germline V gene are SGHDT and YYEEEE. The CDR3 nucleotides are TGTGCCAGCAGCAGTACTACCGGGAGCCCGCGGGGTACGCCCCAGCATTTT. Translation: CASSSTTGSPRGTPQHF.

The V gene is TRBV18, the J gene TRBJ2-2; TRBD1 aligns across 10 bases. The CDR3 is made up of 17 amino acids. The J segment lost 5 bases and the V segment lost 5 bases, leaving 11 bases of the junction unmatched. Germline V gene data show CDR1 as KGHSH and CDR2 as LQKENI. The CDR3 here is CASSSTTGGGETGELFF. The CDR3 nucleotides read TGTGCCAGCTCATCAACGACAGGGGGCGGAGAGACCGGGGAGCTGTTTTTT.

V is TRBV11-3 and J is TRBJ2-5; tentative D call: TRBD1 (5 bases). The CDR3 length is 16 residues. CDR1 and CDR2 from the germline V gene are SGHNT and YENEEA. V was trimmed by 7 bases and J by 5 bases, leaving 23 bases between them. For the CDR3, the DNA is TGTGCCAGCACCCCTGATGAGGTGGGGCTGCGGGAGACCCAGTACTTC. Residues: CASTPDEVGLRETQYF.

V usage is TRBV6-4 and J usage is TRBJ2-3, with 10 bases identical to TRBD2. V shed 0 bases and J 4 bases; nucleotides not matched to a gene: 1. Germline values: CDR1 MRHNA, CDR2 SNTAGT. The CDR3 covers 15 residues. In nucleotides, the CDR3 is TGTGCCAGCAGTGACTCAGCGGGGGGGCCAGATACGCAGTATTTT. Translated, it gives CASSDSAGGPDTQYF.

This chain joins TRBV9 and TRBJ1-2, with TRBD1 matching 7 bases. Germline loops: CDR1 SGDLS, CDR2 YYNGEE. There are 15 residues in the CDR3. Trimming took 4 bases from V and 5 from J; bases not matched to a gene: 11. Here the CDR3 reads CASSPTGLENYGYTF. The CDR3 DNA reads TGTGCCAGCAGCCCGACAGGGCTCGAAAATTATGGCTACACCTTC.

This rearrangement joins TRBV4-1 to TRBJ1-5; 8 nucleotides match TRBD1. From germline, CDR1 is MGHRA and CDR2 YSYEKL. After removal of 0 bases from V and 3 bases from J, the junction contained 7 bases not matched to a gene. The CDR3 has 17 amino acids. For the CDR3, the DNA is TGCGCCAGCAGCCAAGAAGACAGGGGCCCATCCAATCAGCCCCAGCATTTT. Its translation: CASSQEDRGPSNQPQHF.

The rearrangement joins TRBV5-1 to TRBJ1-2; TRBD1 matches at 7 bases. V dropped 0 bases and J dropped 4; count of bases not matched to a gene: 3. The germline gives CDR1 SGHRS, CDR2 YFSETQ. This CDR3 contains 14 residues. This CDR3 is CASSLETGTYGYTF. The CDR3 bases are TGCGCCAGCAGCTTGGAGACAGGGACCTATGGCTACACCTTC.

The chain is built from TRBV9 and TRBJ2-3, with unresolved D. Germline assignment: CDR1 SGDLS and CDR2 YYNGEE. With 3 bases removed from V and 1 base from J, the gap between germline ends came to 12 bases. The length of the CDR3 is 15 residues. CDR3 DNA: TGTGCCAGCAGCGCCCCGGATACAGGCACAGATACGCAGTATTTT. Amino acid sequence: CASSAPDTGTDTQYF.

This rearrangement joins TRBV9 to TRBJ2-1; 9 nucleotides align to TRBD2. The CDR3 sequence is 15 residues long. The germline gives CDR1 SGDLS, CDR2 YYNGEE. The V segment lost 3 bases and the J segment 10 bases; nucleotides outside the gene matches: 11. CDR3 nucleotide sequence: TGTGCCAGCAGCGCGACTAGCGGAGGCCAATTAGAGCAGTTCTTC. It specifies CASSATSGGQLEQFF. Drawing the rest from reference TRBV9 and TRBJ2-1, the complete variable domain is DSGVTQTPKHLITATGQRVTLRCSPRSGDLSVYWYQQSLDQGLQFLIQYYNGEERAKGNILERFSAQQFPDLHSELNLSSLELGDSALYFCASSATSGGQLEQFFGPGTRLTVL.

This clone was observed once. The chain is built from TRBV19 and TRBJ2-3; D is perhaps TRBD2 (6 bases). The CDR3 is made up of 13 amino acids. CDR1 and CDR2 (germline): LNHDA, SQIVND (reference sequence). Trimming removed 6 bases from V and 0 bases from J, with 7 bases in between. As DNA, the CDR3 is TGTGCCAGTAGCGGGACTAGCACAGATACGCAGTATTTT. Its protein product is CASSGTSTDTQYF.

J is TRBJ2-7 and V is TRBV5-4, with D possibly TRBD2 on 5 matching bases. Trimming stripped 3 bases from V and 7 bases from J, with 20 bases between. Germline CDR1 is SGHNT and CDR2 is YYREEE (reference sequence). This CDR3 comprises 15 residues. The CDR3: CASSYPSKESGEQYF. CDR3 nucleotide sequence: TGTGCCAGCAGCTATCCTAGCAAGGAGTCTGGTGAGCAGTACTTC.

In regard to this clone: The sample has other DNA sequences that encode this CDR3 too. The chain combines TRBV5-1 with TRBJ1-1, with D possibly being TRBD1 (6 bases). V was cut by 4 bases and J by 1 base, with 8 bases left in between. Per the germline V gene, CDR1 is SGHRS and CDR2 is YFSETQ. The CDR3 has 13 amino acids. This chain's CDR3 is CASSPQGNTEAFF. The CDR3 region has the DNA TGCGCCAGCAGCCCACAGGGGAACACTGAAGCTTTCTTT.

The chain employs TRBV28 and TRBJ1-5, with D uncertain. CDR1 is MDHEN, CDR2 SYDVKM, per germline. V was clipped by 6 bases and J by 0 bases, with 6 bases between them. The CDR3 has 13 residues. CDR3 sequence reads: CASRDYSNQPQHF. For the CDR3, the DNA is TGTGCCAGCAGAGACTATAGCAATCAGCCCCAGCATTTT.

The rearrangement joins TRBV6-5 to TRBJ2-3, with TRBD1 matching 7 bases. V dropped 2 bases and J dropped 9; count of bases not matched to a gene: 5. This CDR3 spans 13 amino acids. Looked up from germline, CDR1 is MNHEY and CDR2 is SVGAGI. This CDR3 reads CASSYPGQRTQYF. CDR3 DNA: TGTGCCAGCAGTTACCCGGGACAGCGAACGCAGTATTTT.

This chain joins TRBV4-2 and TRBJ2-2; the match to TRBD2 covers 8 bases. This CDR3 comprises 20 residues. Germline trimming cut 3 bases from V and 0 bases from J; bases unmatched to any gene: 15. In germline, CDR1 is LGHNA, CDR2 YNFKEQ. The CDR3, as DNA: TGTGCCAGCAGCCACTCCCAGCCCGGCGGACTAGCAACGAACACCGGGGAGCTGTTTTTT. This sequence encodes CASSHSQPGGLATNTGELFF.